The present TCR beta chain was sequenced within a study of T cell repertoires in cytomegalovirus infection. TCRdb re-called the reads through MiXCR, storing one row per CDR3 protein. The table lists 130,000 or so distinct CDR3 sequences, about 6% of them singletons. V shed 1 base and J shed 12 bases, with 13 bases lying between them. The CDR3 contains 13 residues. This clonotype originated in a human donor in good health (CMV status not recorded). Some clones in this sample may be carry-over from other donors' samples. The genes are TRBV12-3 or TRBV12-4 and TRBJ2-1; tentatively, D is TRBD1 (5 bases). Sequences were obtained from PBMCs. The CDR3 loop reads CASSLGQATGQFF. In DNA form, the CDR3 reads TGTGCCAGCAGTTTAGGGCAGGCCACAGGGCAGTTCTTC.